Given below is one TCR beta chain in context. This clonotype was seen at least ten times. The specificity of this receptor is unknown. No base quality information exists; no much larger clone differs at one position. Instrument used: Illumina HiSeq 1500. Using fastp at Q25 and MiXCR, TCRdb reprocessed the public reads and kept productive beta chains. Under each unique CDR3 protein, matching rows form one entry showing the most common genes and DNA. The sample table records tens of thousands of distinct CDR3 sequences; 3.5% to 4% of these occur just once. The top ten clones comprise around a fifth of the sample. The entry originates in a study of T cell repertoires in cytomegalovirus infection (dated by TCRdb to between 2019 and 2020). About the full investigation: Donor HLA type was relevant to the analysis, because carriage of CMV infection together with the matching HLA type was indicated by public TCR beta signatures.

Sequences SGHTA (CDR1) and FQGNSA (CDR2) are obtained from the germline V gene. Trimming leaves V shorter by 4 bases and J shorter by 10 bases, with the junction holding 5 bases beyond the gene matches. The CDR3, cysteine through phenylalanine, is 12 amino acids long. The CDR3 DNA has 36 bases and is translated from base 1. Results the study describes overall, beyond this receptor: In both this cohort and an independent roughly 350-donor cohort, the cumulative frequency of public TCR beta family members distinguished carriers of CMV infection plus the relevant HLA type. The ex vivo response was dominated by HLA-C-restricted CMV-specific TCR beta clonotypes, which also provided the single most frequent clonotype in two of eight donors.

Sequencing input: PBMCs. This TCR was sampled from a human donor in good health (CMV status not recorded). Some clones in this sample may be carry-over from other donors' samples. The V and J genes are TRBV7-2 and TRBJ2-3; 7 nucleotides in the junction match TRBD1. The DNA reads TGTGCCAGCAGCTACCGGACAGGACCGCAGTATTTT. This translates into CASSYRTGPQYF.